A selection of T cell receptor beta chains follows, all from one sample in a study of cytomegalovirus exposure and HLA in healthy donors. The data were produced by immunoSEQ multiplex PCR, yet TCRdb's version contains in-frame clones alone and is incomplete. The sample yields around 150,000 clones, around 80% seen once. The sequencing input was PBMCs. All receptors come from a male donor in good health and CMV-seropositive. CDR3s include the opening cysteine and the closing phenylalanine or tryptophan. D genes are given only for firm matches. Clone size is shown for a subset of rows, as once, few, many or a class of expanded clone.

clone_size j_call v_call d_call cdr3_aa cdr3_nt
- TRBJ2-5 TRBV7-9 TRBD2 CASSSSGGEETQYF TGTGCCAGCAGCTCCAGCGGGGGGGAAGAGACCCAGTACTTC
- TRBJ2-7 TRBV7-9 TRBD2 CASSPSGGFESHEQYF TGTGCCAGCAGCCCTTCGGGGGGTTTCGAATCCCACGAGCAGTACTTC
- TRBJ1-4 TRBV5-1 TRBD1 CASSPQGGPNEKLFF TGCGCCAGCAGCCCCCAGGGGGGCCCTAATGAAAAACTGTTTTTT
once TRBJ2-1 TRBV29-1 TRBD2 CSVVGLAGREQFF TGCAGCGTTGTAGGGCTAGCGGGAAGGGAGCAGTTCTTC
- TRBJ1-5 TRBV7-2 - CASSPEGGQPQHF TGTGCCAGCAGCCCCGAAGGGGGACAGCCCCAGCATTTT
- TRBJ2-7 TRBV4-1 TRBD2 CASSQAWTSRTYEQYF TGCGCCAGCAGCCAAGCCTGGACTAGCAGGACATACGAGCAGTACTTC
few TRBJ2-1 TRBV11-3 - CATRRRAGSYNEQFF TGTGCCACCCGTCGGCGGGCGGGCTCCTACAATGAGCAGTTCTTC
- TRBJ2-1 TRBV14 - CASSQHPERPLYNEQFF TGTGCCAGCAGCCAACACCCGGAGCGACCCCTTTACAATGAGCAGTTCTTC
- TRBJ2-1 TRBV27 TRBD2 CASSFPPGREGYEQFF TGTGCCAGCAGTTTTCCCCCAGGACGGGAGGGGTATGAGCAGTTCTTC
- TRBJ1-1 TRBV7-9 - CASAKTEAFF TGTGCCAGCGCTAAGACAGAAGCTTTCTTT
- TRBJ1-2 TRBV6-4 - CASSAAGGRGYTF TGTGCCAGCAGCGCCGCCGGGGGACGTGGCTACACCTTC
few TRBJ1-2 TRBV29-1 TRBD1 CSVPGGIGALFEGYTF TGCAGCGTCCCAGGGGGCATCGGGGCTCTGTTCGAAGGCTACACCTTC
- TRBJ1-5 TRBV25-1 TRBD1 CASSGTGEPNSNQPQHF TGTGCCAGCAGCGGGACAGGGGAACCAAATAGCAATCAGCCCCAGCATTTT
few TRBJ1-3 TRBV10-3 - CAISDRTERNTIYF TGTGCCATCAGTGACAGGACTGAGAGAAACACCATATATTTT
- TRBJ1-2 TRBV28 TRBD1 CASSSHLRDSGYGYTF TGTGCCAGCAGTTCCCATCTCCGGGACAGCGGATATGGCTACACCTTC
few TRBJ1-5 TRBV27 TRBD1 CASSPGTGSRQPQHF TGTGCCAGCAGCCCCGGGACAGGGAGCCGACAGCCCCAGCATTTT
- TRBJ1-1 TRBV6-5 - CASSYGHTEAFF TGTGCCAGCAGTTACGGGCACACTGAAGCTTTCTTT
- TRBJ2-7 TRBV7-2 - CASSQYRDLSYEQYF TGTGCCAGCAGCCAATACAGGGATCTCTCCTACGAGCAGTACTTC
- TRBJ2-3 TRBV10-1 - CASTYQPARTDTQYF TGCGCCAGCACCTATCAGCCAGCGCGCACAGATACGCAGTATTTT
- TRBJ2-5 TRBV30 - CAWGTGETQYF TGTGCCTGGGGTACAGGGGAGACCCAGTACTTC
- TRBJ1-2 TRBV4-3 - CASSHTRTVLYGYTF TGCGCCAGCAGCCATACCCGGACAGTTCTTTATGGCTACACCTTC
- TRBJ2-7 TRBV5-3 TRBD2 CARSPKLAGGRNSSYEQYF TGTGCCAGAAGCCCAAAACTAGCGGGAGGCCGTAACAGCTCCTACGAGCAGTACTTC
- TRBJ2-1 TRBV27 TRBD2 CASSLGGNNNEQFF TGTGCCAGCAGTTTGGGAGGGAATAACAATGAGCAGTTCTTC
- TRBJ2-1 TRBV4-1 TRBD2 CASSQFASAGGGNEQFF TGCGCCAGCAGCCAATTCGCCTCAGCGGGAGGAGGCAATGAGCAGTTCTTC
- TRBJ2-7 TRBV6-5 - CASSGGSAYEQYF TGTGCCAGCAGTGGTGGTAGCGCCTACGAGCAGTACTTC
- TRBJ1-1 TRBV10-3 - CAISEAFGGGTEAFF TGTGCCATCAGTGAGGCGTTTGGGGGGGGCACTGAAGCTTTCTTT
- TRBJ2-2 TRBV7-8 TRBD2 CASPARLADNTGELFF TGTGCCAGCCCCGCCCGCCTAGCGGATAACACCGGGGAGCTGTTTTTT
- TRBJ1-1 TRBV19 TRBD1 CASSIGQGNTEAFF TGTGCCAGTAGTATTGGACAGGGGAACACTGAAGCTTTCTTT
- TRBJ2-7 TRBV19 TRBD2 CASTKRTSGSAPYEQYF TGTGCCAGTACCAAACGGACTAGCGGGTCCGCTCCCTACGAGCAGTACTTC
- TRBJ2-2 TRBV7-9 TRBD2 CASSLGLAGGTGELFF TGTGCCAGCAGCTTGGGACTAGCGGGAGGAACCGGGGAGCTGTTTTTT
- TRBJ2-7 TRBV9 - CASSVEQSYEQYF TGTGCCAGCAGCGTAGAACAGTCCTACGAGCAGTACTTC
- TRBJ1-3 TRBV10-3 - CASFRGDGNTIYF TGTGCCAGCTTCAGGGGAGATGGAAACACCATATATTTT
- TRBJ1-2 TRBV30 TRBD1 CAWRTGSNYGYTF TGTGCCTGGAGGACAGGGAGTAACTATGGCTACACCTTC
- TRBJ2-1 TRBV28 TRBD2 CASSLWWTSSNEQFF TGTGCCAGCAGTTTATGGTGGACTAGCTCGAATGAGCAGTTCTTC
few TRBJ2-7 TRBV5-1 - CASSLASGEQYF TGCGCCAGCAGCTTGGCTTCGGGGGAGCAGTACTTC
- TRBJ2-1 TRBV6-5 TRBD1 CASSVDRGVNEQFF TGTGCCAGCAGTGTAGACAGGGGAGTCAACGAGCAGTTCTTC
- TRBJ2-5 TRBV9 TRBD2 CASSFSPGLGVETQYF TGTGCCAGCAGCTTTTCACCGGGACTAGGTGTAGAGACCCAGTACTTC
- TRBJ1-6 TRBV30 TRBD1 CAWDDRGRSPLHF TGTGCCTGGGACGACAGGGGACGGTCACCCCTCCACTTT
few TRBJ1-5 TRBV2 TRBD1 CASIRDRGPYSNQPQHF TGTGCCAGCATCCGCGACAGGGGGCCCTATAGCAATCAGCCCCAGCATTTT
- TRBJ1-2 TRBV28 - CASSLGGSRSSYGYTF TGTGCCAGCAGTTTGGGGGGGAGCCGCTCCTCCTATGGCTACACCTTC
- TRBJ1-4 TRBV28 - CATETEVNEKLFF TGTGCCACCGAGACAGAAGTTAATGAAAAACTGTTTTTT
few TRBJ2-7 TRBV28 - CASSLWQAYEQYF TGTGCCAGCAGTTTATGGCAGGCCTACGAGCAGTACTTC
- TRBJ2-5 TRBV27 - CASSLLATERQGKETQYF TGTGCCAGCAGTTTATTGGCAACTGAACGTCAGGGGAAAGAGACCCAGTACTTC
- TRBJ2-3 TRBV7-8 - CASSPDGNTQYF TGTGCCAGCAGCCCAGACGGGAATACGCAGTATTTT
few TRBJ2-7 TRBV28 - CASSFGLASSYEQYF TGTGCCAGCAGTTTCGGACTGGCCTCCTCCTACGAGCAGTACTTC
- TRBJ2-7 TRBV6-1 - CASSYDLVKGEQYF TGTGCCAGCAGTTATGACCTAGTAAAAGGCGAGCAGTACTTC
- TRBJ2-7 TRBV2 - CASTAGLGAYEQYF TGTGCCAGCACGGCGGGATTAGGGGCCTACGAGCAGTACTTC
few TRBJ1-5 TRBV6-1 TRBD1 CASSDTGGQPQHF TGTGCCAGCAGTGATACAGGGGGTCAGCCCCAGCATTTT